Listed here are 3 T cell receptor beta chains from one sample, sequenced in a study of T cell repertoires in cytomegalovirus infection. TCRdb reprocessed the reads with MiXCR, giving one entry per CDR3 protein. The data contain about 70,000 distinct CDR3 sequences, about 20% of them singletons. Their antigens are not known. Sequences were derived from CD8+ T cells from cultured PBMCs, sampled from culture after CMV antigen stimulation. Receptor source: a human donor in good health (CMV status not recorded). Some clones in this sample may be carry-over from other donors' samples.

The chain has TRBV4-1 and TRBJ1-1; D is uncertain. With 1 base removed from V and 1 base from J, the gap between germline ends came to 13 bases. The germline V gene has CDR1 MGHRA and CDR2 YSYEKL. This CDR3 spans 16 amino acids. The CDR3 is CASSQAPGLGNTEAFF. Written as DNA, the CDR3 is TGCGCCAGCAGCCAAGCCCCGGGTCTCGGGAACACTGAAGCTTTCTTT.

This clonotype appeared a few times. This chain connects TRBV15 to TRBJ2-2; D is uncertain. The CDR3 has 13 residues. Germline CDR1 and CDR2: LNHNV and YYDKDF (reference sequence). V gave up 0 bases and J gave up 13 bases, with 12 bases separating them. The CDR3 protein is CATSRDSNILLFF. The CDR3 region has the DNA TGTGCCACCAGCAGAGACTCGAATATTTTGCTGTTTTTT.

The chain combines TRBV27 with TRBJ2-7; 10 bases are a match to TRBD2. Trimming at V came to 2 bases and at J to 4 bases, leaving 5 bases not matched to a gene. There are 15 residues in the CDR3. Germline CDR1 reads MNHEY; CDR2 reads SMNVEV (reference sequence). The CDR3: CASSLQLAGPYEQYF. The CDR3 DNA follows: TGTGCCAGCAGTTTACAACTAGCGGGGCCTTACGAGCAGTACTTC.